Following are 5 T cell receptor beta chains from one sample sequenced in a study of blood T cell repertoires in COVID-19. The repertoire was sequenced with immunoSEQ multiplex PCR; TCRdb's copy has only in-frame clones and lacks some. The table shows 100,000 to 150,000 clones, with 85% to 90% occurring only once. Sequencing was carried out using peripheral blood. These receptors came from a man in his forties or fifties with active or convalescent COVID-19.

This clone was observed a single time. The genes are TRBV9 and TRBJ1-6; 7 bases are shared with TRBD1. CDR1 is SGDLS and CDR2 is YYNGEE in the germline V gene. CDR3 size: 15 residues. Germline trimming cut 5 bases from V and 9 bases from J; bases unmatched to any gene: 11. The CDR3 region has the DNA TGTGCCAGCAGTGCCGAAACAGGGGATAGTTCACCCCTCCACTTT. Amino acids: CASSAETGDSSPLHF.

V and J are TRBV10-3 and TRBJ1-2; 8 bases match TRBD1. The V and J ends lost 6 bases and 4 bases, in that order; junction bases with no gene match: 7. The germline V gene has CDR1 ENHRY and CDR2 SYGVKD. This CDR3 region has 14 residues. CDR3 DNA sequence: TGTGCCATCAGAATGGACAGGGCTTTCTATGGCTACACCTTC. Its protein product is CAIRMDRAFYGYTF.

The rearrangement links TRBV12-3 or TRBV12-4 to TRBJ1-6; possibly TRBD1 for D (6 bases). V lost 2 bases and J 8 bases, leaving 7 bases between the germline ends. The CDR3 consists of 13 residues. Written as DNA, the CDR3 is TGTGCCAGCAGTTTAAGGACAGATTCACCCCTCCACTTT. It codes for CASSLRTDSPLHF.

The chain is built from TRBV6-8 and TRBJ2-1; 11 positions agree with TRBD2. The CDR3 runs to 15 residues. The V gene end was trimmed by 3 bases and the J gene end by 7 bases; junction bases not matched to a gene: 5. The germline CDR1 and CDR2 sequences are MNHGY and SAAAGT. The CDR3 reads CASSYTSGGGNEQFF. Here the CDR3 DNA reads TGTGCCAGCAGTTATACTAGCGGGGGTGGGAATGAGCAGTTCTTC.

V usage is TRBV4-2 and J usage is TRBJ1-6; D unresolved. The ends were cut back, 0 bases at V and 11 bases at J, with 14 bases in the middle. The CDR3 spans 15 residues. Germline V CDR1 and CDR2: LGHNA, YNFKEQ. The CDR3 loop is CASSQDLTERAPLHF. The CDR3 region has the DNA TGTGCCAGCAGCCAAGATCTCACGGAGCGGGCACCCCTCCACTTT.